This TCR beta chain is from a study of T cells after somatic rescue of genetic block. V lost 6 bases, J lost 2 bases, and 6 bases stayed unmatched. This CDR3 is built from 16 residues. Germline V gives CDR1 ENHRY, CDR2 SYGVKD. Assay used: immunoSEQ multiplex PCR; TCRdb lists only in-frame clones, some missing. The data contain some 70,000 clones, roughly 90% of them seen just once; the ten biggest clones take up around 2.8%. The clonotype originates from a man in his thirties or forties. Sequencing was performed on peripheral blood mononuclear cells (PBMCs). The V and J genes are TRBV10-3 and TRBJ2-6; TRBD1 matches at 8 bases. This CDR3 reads CAIRQGVGAGANVLTF. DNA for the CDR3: TGTGCCATCAGACAGGGGGTAGGGGCTGGGGCCAACGTCCTGACTTTC.